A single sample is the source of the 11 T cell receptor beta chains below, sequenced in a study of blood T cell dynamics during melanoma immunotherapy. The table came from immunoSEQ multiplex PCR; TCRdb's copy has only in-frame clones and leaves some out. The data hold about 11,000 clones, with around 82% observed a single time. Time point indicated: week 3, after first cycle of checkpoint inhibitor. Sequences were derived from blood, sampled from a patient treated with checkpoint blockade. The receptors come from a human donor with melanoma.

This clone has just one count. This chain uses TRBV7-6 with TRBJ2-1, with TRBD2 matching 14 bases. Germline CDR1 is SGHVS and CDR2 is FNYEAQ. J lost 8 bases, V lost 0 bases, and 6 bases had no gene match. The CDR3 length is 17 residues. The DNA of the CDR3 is TGTGCCAGCAGCTTAGCGACTAGCGGGGGGGCCAGGGATGAGCAGTTCTTC. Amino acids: CASSLATSGGARDEQFF.

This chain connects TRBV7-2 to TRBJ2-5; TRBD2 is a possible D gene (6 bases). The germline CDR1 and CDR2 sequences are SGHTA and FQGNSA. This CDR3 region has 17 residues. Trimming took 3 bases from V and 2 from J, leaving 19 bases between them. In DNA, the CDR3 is TGTGCCAGCAGCTTGGAGGGGCGCAGATTACTACAAGAGACCCAGTACTTC. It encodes CASSLEGRRLLQETQYF.

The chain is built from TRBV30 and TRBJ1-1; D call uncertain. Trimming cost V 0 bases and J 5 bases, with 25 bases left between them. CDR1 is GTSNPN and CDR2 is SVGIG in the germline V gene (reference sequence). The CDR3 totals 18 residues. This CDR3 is CAWSVQRLLGRPLTEAFF. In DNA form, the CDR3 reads TGTGCCTGGAGTGTACAGCGATTACTGGGTCGACCGCTGACTGAAGCTTTCTTT.

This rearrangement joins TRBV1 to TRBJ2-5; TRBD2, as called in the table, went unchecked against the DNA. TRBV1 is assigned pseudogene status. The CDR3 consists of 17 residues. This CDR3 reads CTSSIKTSGGAPETQYF. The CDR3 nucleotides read TGCACCAGCAGCATAAAGACTAGCGGGGGGGCCCCAGAGACCCAGTACTTC.

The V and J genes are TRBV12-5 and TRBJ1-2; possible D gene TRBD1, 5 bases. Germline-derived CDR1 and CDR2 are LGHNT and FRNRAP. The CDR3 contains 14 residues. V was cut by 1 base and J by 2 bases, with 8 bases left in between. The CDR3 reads CASGLGEGNYGYTF. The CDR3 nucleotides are TGTGCTAGTGGTTTGGGGGAGGGGAACTATGGCTACACCTTC.

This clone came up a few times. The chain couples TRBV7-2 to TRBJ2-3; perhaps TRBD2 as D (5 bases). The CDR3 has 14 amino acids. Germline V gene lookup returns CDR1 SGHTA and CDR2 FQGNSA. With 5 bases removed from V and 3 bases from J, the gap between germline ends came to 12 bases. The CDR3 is CASSLVSVTDTQYF. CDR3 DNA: TGTGCCAGCAGCCTTGTTAGCGTGACAGATACGCAGTATTTT. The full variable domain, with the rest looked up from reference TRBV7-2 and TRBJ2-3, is GAGVSQSPSNKVTEKGKDVELRCDPISGHTALYWYRQSLGQGLEFLIYFQGNSAPDKSGLPSDRFSAERTGGSVSTLTIQRTQQEDSAVYLCASSLVSVTDTQYFGPGTRLTVL.

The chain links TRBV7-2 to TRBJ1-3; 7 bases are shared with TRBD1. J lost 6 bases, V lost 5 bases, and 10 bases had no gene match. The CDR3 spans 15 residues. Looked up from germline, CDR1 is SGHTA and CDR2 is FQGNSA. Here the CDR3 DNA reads TGTGCCAGCAGCGGGGCTTGGACAGGCGAAAACACCATATATTTT. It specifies CASSGAWTGENTIYF.

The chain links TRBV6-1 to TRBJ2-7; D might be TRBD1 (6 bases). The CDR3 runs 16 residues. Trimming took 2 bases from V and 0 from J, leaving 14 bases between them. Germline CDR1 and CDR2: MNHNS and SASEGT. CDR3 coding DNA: TGTGCCAGCAGTGAATTTGACAGGTCCCACTCCTACGAGCAGTACTTC. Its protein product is CASSEFDRSHSYEQYF.

The chain's CDR3 is CASGPETSGANVLTF. CDR3 DNA: TGTGCCAGTGGACCTGAGACTTCTGGGGCCAACGTCCTGACTTTC. The rearrangement joins TRBV28 to TRBJ2-6; D gene uncertain. Between the trimmed V and J ends, which lost 9 bases and 1 base, there was a span of 13 bases. The V gene's germline CDR1 is MDHEN and CDR2 SYDVKM. The CDR3 totals 15 residues.

The CDR3 loop reads CASSLVEANTEAFF. In nucleotides, the CDR3 is TGTGCCAGCAGCTTAGTGGAGGCGAACACTGAAGCTTTCTTT. The V call is TRBV7-9, the J call TRBJ1-1, with D uncertain. The CDR3 totals 14 residues. The ends were cut back, 1 base at V and 1 base at J, with 7 bases in the middle. The germline V gene encodes CDR1 SEHNR and CDR2 FQNEAQ (reference sequence). Full variable domain (missing parts from reference TRBV7-9 and TRBJ1-1): DTGVSQNPRHKITKRGQNVTFRCDPISEHNRLYWYRQTLGQGPEFLTYFQNEAQLEKSRLLSDRFSAERPKGSFSTLEIQRTEQGDSAMYLCASSLVEANTEAFFGQGTRLTVV.

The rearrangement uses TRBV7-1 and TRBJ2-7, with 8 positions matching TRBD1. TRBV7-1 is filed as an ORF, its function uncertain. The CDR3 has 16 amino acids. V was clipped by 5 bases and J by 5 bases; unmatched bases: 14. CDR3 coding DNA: TGTGCCAGCAGCCCGCGATCAGGGGGCAGAGGGAACGAGCAGTACTTC. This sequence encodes CASSPRSGGRGNEQYF.